Described below is a single T cell receptor beta chain sequence and its context. Its antigen is undetermined. Distinct nucleotide sequences in the sample also encode this CDR3. The CDR3 is made up of 14 amino acids. The V segment lost 2 bases and the J segment 2 bases; nucleotides outside the gene matches: 1. The germline CDR1 and CDR2 sequences are SGDLS and YYNGEE. This entry belongs to a study of cytomegalovirus exposure and HLA in healthy donors. Regarding the study as a whole: The authors later linked a missense DCLRE1C variant to TCR beta V- and J-gene trimming.

Use of 60 Vbeta and 13 Jbeta primers characterized the PCR. Data came from immunoSEQ multiplex PCR; TCRdb stores just in-frame clones and leaves some out. The table records around 230,000 clones, around 80% of them present only once. The rearrangement uses TRBV9 and TRBJ1-2, with TRBD1 identical over 9 bases. Sequenced material: PBMCs. The origin of this receptor is a boy younger than 18 in good health and CMV-seronegative. The CDR3 spells CASSVDRGNYGYTF. In nucleotides, the CDR3 is TGTGCCAGCAGCGTTGACAGGGGGAACTATGGCTACACCTTC.